This T cell receptor beta chain was found in a study of blood T cell repertoires in COVID-19. In the study overall: COVID-19 samples collected from the United States, Italy and Spain covered acute and convalescent phases. In each case, the material was cDNA or gDNA derived from T cells, B-cell-depleted T cells, or PBMCs.

Only a few counts were recorded for this clone. Trimming stripped 6 bases from V and 3 bases from J, with 14 bases between. CDR1 and CDR2 (germline): MDHEN, SYDVKM. CDR3 length equals 14 residues. In the study's own analysis: Estimation of nucleated cell counts relied on the amplification of reference gene primers. TCRdb's copy holds only in-frame clones and misses some; the assay was immunoSEQ multiplex PCR. V and J calls and clone size are as listed in that table; D and trimming were resolved from the DNA. The sample has about 120,000 clones; more than 80% are singletons. V gene TRBV28 combines with J gene TRBJ1-2; TRBD1 might be the D (5 bases). Sequencing was done on a sample of peripheral blood. This TCR was recovered from a man between 65 and 85 years old with active or convalescent COVID-19. The CDR3 region has the DNA TGTGCCAGCAGGTCTATCGGGGGATACTATGGCTACACCTTC. Amino acid sequence: CASRSIGGYYGYTF.